The present TCR beta chain was sequenced within a study of B cell selection in AIRE deficiency (dated by TCRdb to about 2019). About the full investigation: TCRbeta repertoires of sorted blood CD4+ conventional T cells and regulatory T cells were compared between AIRE-deficient patients and healthy controls. The TCR-sequenced cohort comprised about 5 AIRE-deficient APECED patients and about 5 healthy control donors. Overall study outcomes, separate from this receptor: Only TCRbeta chains were sequenced, and 35% to 45% of the Treg sequences shared among healthy donors were also detected in healthy Tconv cells, possibly owing to differing TCRalpha chains. Shared Treg sequences had shorter CDR3s, which reflects a bias toward rearrangements containing few non-templated nucleotide insertions. Among approximately 4,000 shared Treg TCRbeta sequences, under 35% were found to be shared only among healthy donors and approximately 9.3% only among patients, suggesting that Treg selection is less efficient in the absence of AIRE. Roughly a third of the Treg TCRbeta sequences shared among healthy donors turned up in patient Tconv cells, suggesting that Treg-biased clones are diverted into the Tconv compartment. TCRBV gene usage, CDR3 length and TCR diversity in Tconv and Treg cells from AIRE-deficient patients were found to be similar to those in cells from healthy donors.

Concerning this clone: Which antigen it targets is not known. Base quality data are lacking; no much larger clone is found one base away.

The CDR3 measures 13 amino acids from cysteine to phenylalanine. Kept here is only the CDR3 DNA, which spans 39 bases and is read in frame from base 1. The germline V gene encodes CDR1 SNHLY and CDR2 FYNNEI. Trimming costs V 7 bases and J 1 base, and their ends lie 8 bases apart. CD4+CD127+ cells were sorted as the conventional CD4 T cell population. Control samples were obtained from healthy donors who were not related to the patients. A FACSAria flow cytometer was used to sort the Tconv and Treg cells intended for TCRbeta sequencing. The sorted cells went into 5-ml round-bottom polystyrene tubes, and the dry cell pellets were then frozen at -80 degrees C until sequencing. TCRbeta chain sequencing was performed with the immunoSEQ platform. Per the source publication's procedure: When conventional T cell repertoires were pooled, 1x10^5 or so distinct in-frame TCRbeta sequences were obtained from patients and approximately 1.5x10^5 from healthy donors. Treg TCRbeta sequences found in two or more individuals were defined as public, and these public Treg TCRbeta sequences were then searched for in Tconv repertoires. To test for differences between groups, Mann-Whitney U tests with Bonferroni-Dunn correction were run in GraphPad Prism 7.03. The clones in this table, taken by TCRdb from immuneACCESS, are in-frame only. Not every clone is retained; where verified, under half of the shortfall comes from an unresolved V gene, and the cause of the rest is unknown. D and trimming were read from the DNA, whereas the V and J calls and clone size are those reported in that table. The sample yields about 25,000 clones; roughly 95% were counted once. Of the sample, roughly 0.23% is held by the ten largest clones.

The TCR sequence derives from a human donor in good health. Input material: CD4+CD127+ conventional T cells sorted from PBMCs. Recombination connected TRBV2 to TRBJ2-1; 5 matching bases give a weak D call of TRBD2. CDR3 sequence: CASTEESYNEQFF. The DNA sequence reads TGTGCCAGCACGGAGGAATCCTACAATGAGCAGTTCTTC.